This paragraph covers one TCR beta chain sequence. Antigen unknown. This sample was taken from a study of T cells in Graves' hyperthyroidism and ophthalmopathy. General study findings and limits: The model forecast ophthalmopathy, anticipating it by a median approximately 6 months before onset.

Clinical symptoms, serum thyroxine and TRAb, thyroid ultrasound and orbital computed tomography together formed the diagnostic basis. The source material, RNA transcripts, was used to amplify TCR beta CDR3 regions. First-round RT-PCR of the TCR CDR3 relied on the HTBI primer set. TCRdb re-called the multiplex PCR reads through MiXCR, storing one row per CDR3 protein. The sample has 500,000 to 600,000 distinct CDR3 sequences; around 42% are singletons. Germline CDR1 GTSNPN, CDR2 SVGIG (reference sequence). V was clipped by 0 bases and J by 5 bases, with 11 bases between them. The CDR3 is 13 amino acids.

The receptor's source is an adult woman with Graves' disease, either hyperthyroidism or ophthalmopathy (not recorded which). This sequence joins TRBV30 and TRBJ2-7; D may be TRBD2 (6 bases). The source material was peripheral blood or thyroid tissue (not recorded which). CDR3 nucleotides: TGTGCCTGGAGTGTACGTGGCGGGAACGAGCAGTACTTC. Its protein product is CAWSVRGGNEQYF.